These T cell receptor beta chains were read from a single sample in a study of a mutant IDH1 vaccine in newly diagnosed glioma. No cognate antigen is known for these TCRs. TCRdb's copy holds only in-frame clones and misses some; the assay was immunoSEQ multiplex PCR. The sample includes 29,000 or so clones, more than 60% of them seen just once. This specimen was PBMCs, taken from a glioma patient whose treatment included an IDH1 peptide vaccine. All receptors derive from a man aged 50 to 60 with glioma. Both conserved end residues are part of each CDR3. The order of the fields is V gene, CDR3 protein.

TRBV6-6	CARVRPNQPQHF
TRBV5-5	CASSLGTGNSPLHF
TRBV18	CASSARQGDEQYF
TRBV5-1	CASSLGTIDITGELFF
TRBV2	CASSEQRGTRAEAFF
TRBV19	CASSIVYSRGRNTEAFF
TRBV7-9	CASSQDSGANVLTF
TRBV12-5	CASGGGFGGNTIYF
TRBV2	CASSQRSYNSPLHF
TRBV6-5	CASRPGTGKQFF
TRBV5-1	CATSQLAEGYEQYF
TRBV19	CASTLGRRTTQPQHF
TRBV25-1	CASRGQGAYQPQHF
TRBV5-6	CASSSVRNEQFF
TRBV18	CASSRPQGARTEAFF
TRBV27	CASSLTSGRLEQYF
TRBV7-9	CASSLAAVGYGYTF
TRBV7-2	CASSLVSPDLSSYEQYF
TRBV6-1	CASSEGPLGEKLFF
TRBV5-1	CASSSGPAGGDQETQYF
TRBV6-6	CASTAGTGLTNEKLFF
TRBV7-7	CASSAQQGANEQFF
TRBV15	CATSMMRDTGELFF
TRBV10-1	CASSSGQGAFYEQYF
TRBV19	CASKGYGYTF
TRBV27	CASSLSAVAETQYF
TRBV4-1	CASSQDLTGYQPQHF
TRBV6-1	CASSRDRSFSYEQYF
TRBV14	CASSQNVLGELFF